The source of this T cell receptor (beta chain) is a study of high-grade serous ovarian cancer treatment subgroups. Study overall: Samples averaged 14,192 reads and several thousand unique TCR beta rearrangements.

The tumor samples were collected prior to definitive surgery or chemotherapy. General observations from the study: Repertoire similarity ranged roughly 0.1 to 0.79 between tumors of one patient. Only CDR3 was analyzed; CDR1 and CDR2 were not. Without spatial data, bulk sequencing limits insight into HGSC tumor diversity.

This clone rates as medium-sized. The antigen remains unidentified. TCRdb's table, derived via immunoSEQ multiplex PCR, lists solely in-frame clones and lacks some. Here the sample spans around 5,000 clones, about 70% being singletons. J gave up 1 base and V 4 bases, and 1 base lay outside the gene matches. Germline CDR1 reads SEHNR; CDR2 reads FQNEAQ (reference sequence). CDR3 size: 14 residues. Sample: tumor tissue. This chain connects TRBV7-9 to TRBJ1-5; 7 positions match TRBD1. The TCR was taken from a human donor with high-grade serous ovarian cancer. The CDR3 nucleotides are TGTGCCAGCAGCTGGGGACAGAGCAATCAGCCCCAGCATTTT. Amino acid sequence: CASSWGQSNQPQHF.